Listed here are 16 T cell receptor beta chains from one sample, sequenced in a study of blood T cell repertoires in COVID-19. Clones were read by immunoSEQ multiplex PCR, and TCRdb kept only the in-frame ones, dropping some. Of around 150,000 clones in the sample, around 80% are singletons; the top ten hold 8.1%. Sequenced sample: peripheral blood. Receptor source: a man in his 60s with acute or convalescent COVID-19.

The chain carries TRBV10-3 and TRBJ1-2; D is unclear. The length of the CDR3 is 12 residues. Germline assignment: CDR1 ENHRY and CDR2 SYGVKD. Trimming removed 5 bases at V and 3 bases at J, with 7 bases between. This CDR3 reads CAISRGDYGYTF. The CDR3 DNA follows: TGTGCCATCAGTCGGGGTGACTATGGCTACACCTTC.

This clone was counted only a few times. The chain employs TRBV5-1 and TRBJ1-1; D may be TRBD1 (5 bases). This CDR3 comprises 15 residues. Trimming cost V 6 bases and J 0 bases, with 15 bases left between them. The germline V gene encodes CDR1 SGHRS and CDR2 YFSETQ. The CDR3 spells CASTWSAGMNTEAFF. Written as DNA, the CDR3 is TGCGCCAGCACCTGGTCGGCAGGGATGAACACTGAAGCTTTCTTT.

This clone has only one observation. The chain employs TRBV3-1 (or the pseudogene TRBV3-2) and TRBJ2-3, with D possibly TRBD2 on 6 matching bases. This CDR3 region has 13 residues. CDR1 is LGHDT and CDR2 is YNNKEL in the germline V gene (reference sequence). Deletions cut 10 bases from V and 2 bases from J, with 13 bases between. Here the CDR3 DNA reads TGTGCCACTCGGGACTCCAACACAGATACGCAGTATTTT. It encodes CATRDSNTDTQYF.

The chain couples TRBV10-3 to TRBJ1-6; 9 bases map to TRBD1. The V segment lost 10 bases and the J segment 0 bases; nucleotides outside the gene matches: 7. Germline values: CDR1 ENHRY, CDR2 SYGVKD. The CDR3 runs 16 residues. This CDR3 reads CATGQGLSSYNSPLHF. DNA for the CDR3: TGTGCCACCGGACAGGGGCTTAGCTCCTATAATTCACCCCTCCACTTT.

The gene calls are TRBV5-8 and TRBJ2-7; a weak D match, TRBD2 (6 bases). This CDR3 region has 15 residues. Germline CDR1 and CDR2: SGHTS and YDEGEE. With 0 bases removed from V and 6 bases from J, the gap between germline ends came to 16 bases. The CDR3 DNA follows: TGTGCCAGCAGCTTGGTGGGGGGATCGTTACGCGAGCAGTACTTC. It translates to CASSLVGGSLREQYF.

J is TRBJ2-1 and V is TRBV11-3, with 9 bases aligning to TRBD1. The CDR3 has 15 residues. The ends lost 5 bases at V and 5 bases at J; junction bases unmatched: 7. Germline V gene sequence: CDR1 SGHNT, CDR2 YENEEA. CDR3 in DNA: TGTGCCAGCAGCACCGGGACAGGGCATGACAATGAGCAGTTCTTC. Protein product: CASSTGTGHDNEQFF.

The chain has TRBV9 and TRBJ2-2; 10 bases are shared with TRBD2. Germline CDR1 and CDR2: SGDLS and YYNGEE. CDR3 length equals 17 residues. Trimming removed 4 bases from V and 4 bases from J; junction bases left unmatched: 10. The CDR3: CASSPGGAGGITGELFF. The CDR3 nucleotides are TGTGCCAGCAGCCCTGGAGGAGCGGGGGGGATCACCGGGGAGCTGTTTTTT.

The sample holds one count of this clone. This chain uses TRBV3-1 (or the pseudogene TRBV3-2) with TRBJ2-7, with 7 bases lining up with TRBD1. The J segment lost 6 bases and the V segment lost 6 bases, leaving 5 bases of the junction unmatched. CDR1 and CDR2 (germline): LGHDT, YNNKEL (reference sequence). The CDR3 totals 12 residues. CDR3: CASRRQGGEQYF. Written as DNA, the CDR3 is TGTGCCAGCAGACGACAGGGCGGCGAGCAGTACTTC.

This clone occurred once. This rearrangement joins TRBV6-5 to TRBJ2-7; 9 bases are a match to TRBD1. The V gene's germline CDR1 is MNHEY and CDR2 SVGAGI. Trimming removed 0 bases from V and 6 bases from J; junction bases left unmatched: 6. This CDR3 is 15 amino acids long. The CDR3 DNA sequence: TGTGCCAGCAGTTACTCTTTGGGACAGGGTTCCGAGCAGTACTTC. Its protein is CASSYSLGQGSEQYF.

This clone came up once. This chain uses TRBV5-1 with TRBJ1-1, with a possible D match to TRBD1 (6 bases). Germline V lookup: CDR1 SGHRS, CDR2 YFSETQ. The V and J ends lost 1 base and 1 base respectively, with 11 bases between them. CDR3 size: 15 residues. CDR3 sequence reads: CASSLRGAENTEAFF. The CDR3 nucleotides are TGCGCCAGCAGCTTGCGGGGGGCTGAGAACACTGAAGCTTTCTTT. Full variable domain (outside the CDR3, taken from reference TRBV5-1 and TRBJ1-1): KAGVTQTPRYLIKTRGQQVTLSCSPISGHRSVSWYQQTPGQGLQFLFEYFSETQRNKGNFPGRFSGRQFSNSRSEMNVSTLELGDSALYLCASSLRGAENTEAFFGQGTRLTVV.

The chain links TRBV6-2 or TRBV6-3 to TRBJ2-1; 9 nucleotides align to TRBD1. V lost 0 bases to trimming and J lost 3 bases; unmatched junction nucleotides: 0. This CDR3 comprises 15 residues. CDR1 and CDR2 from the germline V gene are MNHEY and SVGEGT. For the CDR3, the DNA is TGTGCCAGCAGTTACTCGGACAGGGGCTACAATGAGCAGTTCTTC. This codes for CASSYSDRGYNEQFF.

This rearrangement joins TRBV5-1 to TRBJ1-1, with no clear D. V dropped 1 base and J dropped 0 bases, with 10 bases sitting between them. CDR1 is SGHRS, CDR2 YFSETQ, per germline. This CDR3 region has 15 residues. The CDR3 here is CASSLSPEVNTEAFF. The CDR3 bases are TGCGCCAGCAGCTTGTCCCCAGAGGTGAACACTGAAGCTTTCTTT.

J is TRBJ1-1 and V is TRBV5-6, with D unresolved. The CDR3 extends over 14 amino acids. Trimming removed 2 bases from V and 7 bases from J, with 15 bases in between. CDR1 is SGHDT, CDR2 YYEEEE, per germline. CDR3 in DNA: TGTGCCAGCAGCTTCCCCAGTGGTGGGCGTGAAGCTTTCTTT. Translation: CASSFPSGGREAFF. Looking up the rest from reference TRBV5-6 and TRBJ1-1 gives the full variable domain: DAGVTQSPTHLIKTRGQQVTLRCSPKSGHDTVSWYQQALGQGPQFIFQYYEEEERQRGNFPDRFSGHQFPNYSSELNVNALLLGDSALYLCASSFPSGGREAFFGQGTRLTVV.

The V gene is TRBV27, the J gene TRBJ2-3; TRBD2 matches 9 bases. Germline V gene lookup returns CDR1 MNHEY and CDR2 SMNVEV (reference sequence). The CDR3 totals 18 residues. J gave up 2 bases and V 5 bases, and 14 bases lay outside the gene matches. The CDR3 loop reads CASSPTRSGGANTDTQYF. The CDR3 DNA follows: TGTGCCAGCAGTCCCACCCGTAGCGGGGGTGCAAACACAGATACGCAGTATTTT.

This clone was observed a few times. The chain's CDR3 is CASSQPWEVGLGGYTF. DNA of the CDR3: TGCGCCAGCAGTCAACCTTGGGAGGTGGGGTTGGGTGGCTACACCTTC. V and J are TRBV23-1 and TRBJ1-2, with no clear D. TRBV23-1 is an open reading frame whose function is uncertain. The V end was cut by 2 bases, the J end by 7 bases, with 20 bases between. The CDR3 totals 16 residues.

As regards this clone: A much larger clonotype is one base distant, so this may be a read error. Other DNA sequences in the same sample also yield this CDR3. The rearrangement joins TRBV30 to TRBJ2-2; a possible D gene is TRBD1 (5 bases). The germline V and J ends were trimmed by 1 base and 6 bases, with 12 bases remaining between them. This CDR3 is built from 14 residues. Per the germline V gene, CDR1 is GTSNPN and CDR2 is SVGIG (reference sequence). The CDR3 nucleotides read TGTGCCTGGAGTGAGGTTCAAGGGGCCGGGGAGCTGTTTTTT. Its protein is CAWSEVQGAGELFF.